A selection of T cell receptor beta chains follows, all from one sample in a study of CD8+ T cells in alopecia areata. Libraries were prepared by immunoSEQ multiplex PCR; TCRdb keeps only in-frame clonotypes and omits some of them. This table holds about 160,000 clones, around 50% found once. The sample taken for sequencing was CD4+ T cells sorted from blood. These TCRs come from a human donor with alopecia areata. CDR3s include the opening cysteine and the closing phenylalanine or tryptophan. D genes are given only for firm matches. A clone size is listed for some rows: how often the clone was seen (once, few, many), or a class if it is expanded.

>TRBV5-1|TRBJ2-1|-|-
TGCGCCAGCAGCTTGACCGCGGGAAGTACCTACAATGAGCAGTTCTTC
CASSLTAGSTYNEQFF
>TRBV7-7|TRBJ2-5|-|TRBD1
TGTGCTAGCAGCTTTAGGGGGCACCAAGAGACCCAGTACTTC
CASSFRGHQETQYF
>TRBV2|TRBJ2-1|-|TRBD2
TGTGCCAGCAGAAGACTAGCGGCCGGTGAGCAGTTCTTC
CASRRLAAGEQFF
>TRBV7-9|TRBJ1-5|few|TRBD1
TGTGCCAGCAGCTTACAAGGGACAGCAAATCAGCCCCAGCATTTT
CASSLQGTANQPQHF
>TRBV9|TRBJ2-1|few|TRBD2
TGTGCCAGCAGCGTAGGTGGCGGGAGCCCTGAGCAGTTCTTC
CASSVGGGSPEQFF
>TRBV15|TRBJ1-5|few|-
TGTGCCACCTCATCAGGGAGGCAGCCCCAGCATTTT
CATSSGRQPQHF
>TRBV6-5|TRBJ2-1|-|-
TGTGCCAGCAGTTACGGGACCCCAAGTAGGGAGCAGTTCTTC
CASSYGTPSREQFF
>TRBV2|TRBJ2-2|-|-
TGTGCCAGCAGGTTGTCCGGGGAGCTGTTTTTT
CASRLSGELFF
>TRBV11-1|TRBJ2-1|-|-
TGTGCCAGCAGCTTAGGACGGGACACGTCCTACAATGAGCAGTTCTTC
CASSLGRDTSYNEQFF
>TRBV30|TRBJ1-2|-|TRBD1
TGTGCCTGGAGACCTCCCGGGACAGGGACTAATGGCTACACCTTC
CAWRPPGTGTNGYTF
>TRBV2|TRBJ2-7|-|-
TGTGCCAGCATGGTGGCGGACCACTACGAGCAGTACTTC
CASMVADHYEQYF
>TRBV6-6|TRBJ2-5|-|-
TGTGCCAGCAGCATCCGGAAGACCCAGTACTTC
CASSIRKTQYF
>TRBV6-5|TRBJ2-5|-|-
TGTGCCAGCAGTCTCCAAGAGACCCAGTACTTC
CASSLQETQYF
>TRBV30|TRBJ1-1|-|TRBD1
TGTGCCTGGGACAGGGTCATAGGTGAAGCCTTCTTT
CAWDRVIGEAFF
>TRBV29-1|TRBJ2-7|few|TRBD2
TGCAGCGTTGCTTTTGTCAGGGAGGGCGAGCAGTACTTC
CSVAFVREGEQYF
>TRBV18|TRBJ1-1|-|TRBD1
TGTGCCAGCTCACCGAGGACAGGGCAGGAGAACACTGAAGCTTTCTTT
CASSPRTGQENTEAFF
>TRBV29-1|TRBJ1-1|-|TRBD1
TGCAGCGTAGGGACAGGGGGGGGCACTGAAGCTTTCTTT
CSVGTGGGTEAFF
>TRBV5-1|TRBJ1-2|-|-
TGCGCCAGCAGCTTGGATCCGCTTAACTATGGCTACACCTTC
CASSLDPLNYGYTF
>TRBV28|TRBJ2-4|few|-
TGTGCCAGCAGTTACCTCGCGATCCGCGCTTTAGCCAAAAACATTCAGTACTTC
CASSYLAIRALAKNIQYF
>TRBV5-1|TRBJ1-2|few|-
TGCGCCAGCAGCTTGGCTCGGGGAGCTAACTATGGCTACACCTTC
CASSLARGANYGYTF
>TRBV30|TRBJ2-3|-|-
TGTGCCTGCCAGGCAACAAGAAGCACAGATACGCAGTATTTT
CACQATRSTDTQYF
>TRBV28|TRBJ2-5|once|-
TGTGCCAGCAGTTTGGCTAGGTTGGAGACCCAGTACTTC
CASSLARLETQYF